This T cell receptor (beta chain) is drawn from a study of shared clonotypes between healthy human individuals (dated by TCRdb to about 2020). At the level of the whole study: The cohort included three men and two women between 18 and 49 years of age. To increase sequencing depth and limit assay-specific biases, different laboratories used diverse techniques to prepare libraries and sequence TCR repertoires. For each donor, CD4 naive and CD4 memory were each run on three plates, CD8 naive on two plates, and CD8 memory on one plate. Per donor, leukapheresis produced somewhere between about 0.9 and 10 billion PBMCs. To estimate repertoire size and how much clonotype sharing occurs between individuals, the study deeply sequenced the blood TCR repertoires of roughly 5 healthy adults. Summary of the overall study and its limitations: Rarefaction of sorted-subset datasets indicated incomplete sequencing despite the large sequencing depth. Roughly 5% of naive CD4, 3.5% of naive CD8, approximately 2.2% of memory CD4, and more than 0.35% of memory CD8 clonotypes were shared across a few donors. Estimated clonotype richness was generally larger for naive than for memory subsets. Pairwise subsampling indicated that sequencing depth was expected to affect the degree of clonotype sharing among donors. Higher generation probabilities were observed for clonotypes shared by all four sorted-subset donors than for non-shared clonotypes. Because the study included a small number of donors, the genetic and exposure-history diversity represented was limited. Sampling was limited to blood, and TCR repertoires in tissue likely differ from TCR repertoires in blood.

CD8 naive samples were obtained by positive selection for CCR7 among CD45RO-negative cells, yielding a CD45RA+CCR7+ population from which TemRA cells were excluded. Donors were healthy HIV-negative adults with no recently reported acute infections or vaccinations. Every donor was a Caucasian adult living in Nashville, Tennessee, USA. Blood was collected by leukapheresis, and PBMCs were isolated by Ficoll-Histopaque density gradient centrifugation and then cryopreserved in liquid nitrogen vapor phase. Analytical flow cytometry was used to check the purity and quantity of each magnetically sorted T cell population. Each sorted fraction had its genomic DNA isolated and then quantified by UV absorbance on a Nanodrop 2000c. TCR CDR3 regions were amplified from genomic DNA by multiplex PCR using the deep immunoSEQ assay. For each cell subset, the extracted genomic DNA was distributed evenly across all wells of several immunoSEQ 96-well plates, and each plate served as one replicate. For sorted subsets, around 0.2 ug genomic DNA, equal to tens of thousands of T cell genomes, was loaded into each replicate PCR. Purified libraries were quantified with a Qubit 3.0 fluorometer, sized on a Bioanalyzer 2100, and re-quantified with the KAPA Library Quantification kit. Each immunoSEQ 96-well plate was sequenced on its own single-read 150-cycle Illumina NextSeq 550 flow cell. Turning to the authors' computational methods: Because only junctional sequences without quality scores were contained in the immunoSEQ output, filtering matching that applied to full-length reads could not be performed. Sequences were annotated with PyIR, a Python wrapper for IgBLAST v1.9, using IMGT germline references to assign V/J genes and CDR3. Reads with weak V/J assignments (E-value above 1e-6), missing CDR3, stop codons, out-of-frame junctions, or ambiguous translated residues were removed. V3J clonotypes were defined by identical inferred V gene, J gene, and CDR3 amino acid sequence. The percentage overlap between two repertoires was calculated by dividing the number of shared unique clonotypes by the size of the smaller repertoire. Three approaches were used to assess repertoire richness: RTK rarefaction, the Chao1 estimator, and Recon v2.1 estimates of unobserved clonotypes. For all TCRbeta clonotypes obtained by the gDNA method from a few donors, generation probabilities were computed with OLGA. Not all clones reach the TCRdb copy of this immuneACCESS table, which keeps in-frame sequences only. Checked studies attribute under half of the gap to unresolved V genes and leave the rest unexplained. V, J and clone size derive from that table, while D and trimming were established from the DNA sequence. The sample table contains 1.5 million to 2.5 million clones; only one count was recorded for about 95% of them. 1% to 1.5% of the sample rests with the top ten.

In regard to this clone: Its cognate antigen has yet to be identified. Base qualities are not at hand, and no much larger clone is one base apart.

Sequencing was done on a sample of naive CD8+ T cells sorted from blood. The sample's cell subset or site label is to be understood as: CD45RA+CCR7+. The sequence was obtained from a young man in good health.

The DNA sequence is TGTGCCAGCAGCTTGGGACAGGATGGTGGAAACACCATATATTTT. Translation gives CASSLGQDGGNTIYF. The rearrangement combines TRBV7-8 with TRBJ1-3; 8 central bases correspond to TRBD1. V loses 3 bases at its end and J loses 3 bases; junction bases beyond the gene matches: 4. The CDR3 measures 15 amino acids from cysteine to phenylalanine. Of the read, only the CDR3 DNA is kept; its 45 bases are in frame from base 1. CDR1 and CDR2 are read off the germline V gene as SGHVS and FQNEAQ.